This T cell receptor beta chain was retrieved from a study of shared clonotypes between healthy human individuals. Template for every sorted-subset replicate PCR totaled approximately 0.2 ug DNA, about 30,000 T cell genomes. Profiling relied on immunoSEQ multiplex PCR, and the TCRdb table lists in-frame clones only, not all of them. The repertoire includes around 2,000,000 clones, about 95% of them detected once, and about 0.13% sits in the top ten. This CDR3 is built from 14 residues. As for this clone: Antigen specificity is unknown.

Study-level results: The generation probabilities recorded for non-shared clonotypes fell below those of clonotypes shared by all four donors.

The sequenced sample consisted of naive CD4+ T cells sorted from blood. Subset defined: CD45RA+ positively selected. The chain joins TRBV21-1 to TRBJ2-4; no DNA check was done on the table's D call, TRBD1. TRBV21-1 is recorded as a pseudogene. The sequence came from a man younger than 35 in good health. CDR3 coding DNA: TGTGCCAGCAGCCGTCAGGGGGGTGAGAACATTCAGTACTTC. Its translation: CASSRQGGENIQYF.